This entry describes one TCR beta chain. The data were obtained in a study of blood T cell repertoires in COVID-19. In the study overall: T cells, B-cell-depleted T cells, or PBMCs provided the cDNA or gDNA that served as material.

Using immunoSEQ multiplex PCR, the repertoire was profiled, and TCRdb retains in-frame clones only, with some absent. The data show hundreds of thousands of clones, 85% to 90% seen once. The source of this sequence is a woman under 30 with acute COVID-19. The sequenced sample was PBMCs or T cells enriched from blood (not recorded which).

The CDR3 DNA sequence: TGTGCCAGCAGCCAAGAGACAGCGGGAGGGGGGTCCTACAATGAGCAGTTCTTC. As protein: CASSQETAGGGSYNEQFF. V and J are TRBV4-2 and TRBJ2-1; 10 nucleotides agree with TRBD2. The CDR3 consists of 18 residues. Germline loops: CDR1 LGHNA, CDR2 YNFKEQ. J gave up 1 base and V 0 bases, and 6 bases lay outside the gene matches.